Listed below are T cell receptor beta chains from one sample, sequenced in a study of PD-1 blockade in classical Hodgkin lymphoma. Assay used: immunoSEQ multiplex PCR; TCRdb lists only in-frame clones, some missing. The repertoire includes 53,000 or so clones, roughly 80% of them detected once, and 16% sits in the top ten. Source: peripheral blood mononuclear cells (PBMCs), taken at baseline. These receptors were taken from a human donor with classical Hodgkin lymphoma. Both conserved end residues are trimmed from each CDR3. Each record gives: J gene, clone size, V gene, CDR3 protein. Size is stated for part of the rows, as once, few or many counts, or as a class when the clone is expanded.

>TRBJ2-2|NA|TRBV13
ASSLGLKPGLAGGPVTGELF
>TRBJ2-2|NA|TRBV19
ASSRAGVTNTGELF
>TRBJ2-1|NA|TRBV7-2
ASSFGTGNSYNEQF
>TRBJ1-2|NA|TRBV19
ASSVRGYGYT
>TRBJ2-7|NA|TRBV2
ASSESGLYYEQY
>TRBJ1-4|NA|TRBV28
ASTPGTGAEKLF
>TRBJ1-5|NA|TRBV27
ASRRDSGSRVYQPQH
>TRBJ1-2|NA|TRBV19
ASSPGQAQTGYT
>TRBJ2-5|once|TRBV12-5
ASRVAEETQY
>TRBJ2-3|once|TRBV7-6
ASSPRLASTDTQY
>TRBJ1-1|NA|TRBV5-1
ASSLAGTPNTEAF
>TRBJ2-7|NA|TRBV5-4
ASTQQGALGEQY
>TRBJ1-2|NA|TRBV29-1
SVEEGGRFVWSYT
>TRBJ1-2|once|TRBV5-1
ASSGALGGRGGYT
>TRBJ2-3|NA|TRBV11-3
ASSLRLTDRGS
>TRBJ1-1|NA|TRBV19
ASSITGNTEAF
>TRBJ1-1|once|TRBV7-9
ASRPGQGYTEAF
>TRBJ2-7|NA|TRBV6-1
ASSEGSSSEQY
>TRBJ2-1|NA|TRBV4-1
ASSGRVGEQF
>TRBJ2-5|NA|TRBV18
ASSPTGLQETQY
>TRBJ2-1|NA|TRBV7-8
ASSLQSGSSYNEQF
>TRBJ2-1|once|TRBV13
ASSFPGEGANEQF
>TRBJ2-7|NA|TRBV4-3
ASSQDHRLDFSYEQY
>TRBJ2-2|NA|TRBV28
ASSSGGTGGELF
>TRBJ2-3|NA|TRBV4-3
ASSQEEVRGSSTDTQY
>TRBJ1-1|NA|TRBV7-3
ASSLAASQNTEAF
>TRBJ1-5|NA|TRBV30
AWSPSAYSNQPQH
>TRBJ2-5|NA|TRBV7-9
ASSPGTGRETQY
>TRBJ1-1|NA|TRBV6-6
ASEGRMNTEAF
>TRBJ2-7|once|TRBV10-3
AISVSLYEQY
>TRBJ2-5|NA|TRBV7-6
ASSFWREQETQY
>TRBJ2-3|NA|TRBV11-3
ASSLVRNTDTQY
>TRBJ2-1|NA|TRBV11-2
ASSLGPSGSYNEQF